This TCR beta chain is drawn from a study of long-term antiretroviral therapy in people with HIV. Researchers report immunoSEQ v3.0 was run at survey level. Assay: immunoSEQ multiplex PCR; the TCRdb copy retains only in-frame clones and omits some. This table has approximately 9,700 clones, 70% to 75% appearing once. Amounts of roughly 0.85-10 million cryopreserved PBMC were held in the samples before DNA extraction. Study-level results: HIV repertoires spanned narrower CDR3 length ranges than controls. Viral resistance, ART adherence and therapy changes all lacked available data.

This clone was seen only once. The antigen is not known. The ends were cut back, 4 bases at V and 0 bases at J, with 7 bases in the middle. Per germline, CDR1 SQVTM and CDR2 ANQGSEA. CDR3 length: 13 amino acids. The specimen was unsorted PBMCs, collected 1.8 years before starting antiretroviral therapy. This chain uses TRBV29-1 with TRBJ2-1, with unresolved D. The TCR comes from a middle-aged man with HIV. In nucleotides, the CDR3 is TGCAGCGTTGTAAAGAGCTCCTACAATGAGCAGTTCTTC. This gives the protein CSVVKSSYNEQFF.